The present TCR beta chain was sequenced within a study of metastatic and nonmetastatic thyroid tumors. Study context: Where malignant and benign thyroid patients were concerned, repertoires were compared across blood and tumor or nodule tissue.

As processed by the authors: The authors used CDR3 differences across clinicopathological groups to build a distant-metastasis classifier for papillary thyroid cancer. TCRdb ran MiXCR on the PCR reads. TCRdb's processing, not the study's, gives the V and J calls here. This sample has more than 10,000 clones, with under 35% found just once. This clone has a count of ten or more. The germline gives CDR1 MNHNS, CDR2 SASEGT. V was shortened by 5 bases and J by 5 bases, with 16 bases between the two germline ends. This CDR3 contains 15 residues. Patients had received no treatment of any kind before thyroid surgery.

Source material: tumor tissue. This receptor was identified in a female donor with papillary thyroid cancer or a benign thyroid nodule (not recorded which). Some clones in this sample may be carry-over from other donors' samples. V gene TRBV6-1 combines with J gene TRBJ2-1; D not resolved. The CDR3 here is CASSPVGMVHNEQFF. The CDR3 region has the DNA TGTGCCAGCAGTCCCGTAGGGATGGTCCACAATGAGCAGTTCTTC.